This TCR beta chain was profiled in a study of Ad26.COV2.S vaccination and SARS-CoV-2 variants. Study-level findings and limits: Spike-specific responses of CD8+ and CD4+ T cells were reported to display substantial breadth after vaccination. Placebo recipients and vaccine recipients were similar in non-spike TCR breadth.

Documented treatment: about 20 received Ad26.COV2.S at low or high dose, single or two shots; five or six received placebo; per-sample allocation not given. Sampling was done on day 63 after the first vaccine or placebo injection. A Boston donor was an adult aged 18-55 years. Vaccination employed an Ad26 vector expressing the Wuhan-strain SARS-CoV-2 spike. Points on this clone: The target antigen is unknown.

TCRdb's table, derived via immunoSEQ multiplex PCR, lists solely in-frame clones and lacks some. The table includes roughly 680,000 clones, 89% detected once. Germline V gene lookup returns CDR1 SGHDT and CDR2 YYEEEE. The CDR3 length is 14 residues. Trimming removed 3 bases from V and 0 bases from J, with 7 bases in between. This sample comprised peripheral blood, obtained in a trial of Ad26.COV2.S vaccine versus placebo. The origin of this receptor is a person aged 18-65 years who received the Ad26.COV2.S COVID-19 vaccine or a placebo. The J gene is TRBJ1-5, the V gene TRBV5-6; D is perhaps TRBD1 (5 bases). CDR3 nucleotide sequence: TGTGCCAGCAGCTGGGGGATTAGCAATCAGCCCCAGCATTTT. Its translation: CASSWGISNQPQHF.